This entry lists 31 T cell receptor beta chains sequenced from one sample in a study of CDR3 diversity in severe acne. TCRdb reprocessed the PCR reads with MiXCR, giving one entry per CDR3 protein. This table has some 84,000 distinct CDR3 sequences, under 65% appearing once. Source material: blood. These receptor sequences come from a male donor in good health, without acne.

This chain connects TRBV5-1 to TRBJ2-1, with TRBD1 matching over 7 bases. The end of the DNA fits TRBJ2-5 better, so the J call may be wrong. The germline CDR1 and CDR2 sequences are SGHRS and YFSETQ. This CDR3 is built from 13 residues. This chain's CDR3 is CASSSQGKETQYF. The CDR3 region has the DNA TGCGCCAGCAGCTCACAGGGGAAAGAGACCCAGTACTTC.

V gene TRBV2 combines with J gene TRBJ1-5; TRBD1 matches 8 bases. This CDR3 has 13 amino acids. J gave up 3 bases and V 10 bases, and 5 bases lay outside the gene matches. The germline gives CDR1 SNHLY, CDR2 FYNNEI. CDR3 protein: CAMQGAVNQPQHF. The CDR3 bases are TGTGCCATGCAGGGGGCGGTCAATCAGCCCCAGCATTTT.

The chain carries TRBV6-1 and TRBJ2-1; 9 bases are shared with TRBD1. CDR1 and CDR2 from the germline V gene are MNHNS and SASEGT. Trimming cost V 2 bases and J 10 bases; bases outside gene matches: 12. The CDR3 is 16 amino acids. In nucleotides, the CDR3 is TGTGCCAGCAGTGAAAGGGGAGACAGGGGGGCGGGCGAGCAGTTCTTC. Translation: CASSERGDRGAGEQFF.

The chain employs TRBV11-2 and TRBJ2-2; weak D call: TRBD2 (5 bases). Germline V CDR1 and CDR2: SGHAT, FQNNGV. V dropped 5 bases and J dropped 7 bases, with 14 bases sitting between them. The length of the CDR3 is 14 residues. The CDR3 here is CASSPSRRRGELFF. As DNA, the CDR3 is TGTGCCAGCAGCCCTAGCCGGCGTCGCGGGGAGCTGTTTTTT.

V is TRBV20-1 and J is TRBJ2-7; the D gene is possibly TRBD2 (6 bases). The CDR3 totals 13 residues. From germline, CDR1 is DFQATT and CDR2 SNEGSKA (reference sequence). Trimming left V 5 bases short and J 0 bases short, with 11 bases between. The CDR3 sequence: CSARDFSSYEQYF. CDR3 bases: TGCAGTGCTCGGGACTTCAGCTCCTACGAGCAGTACTTC.

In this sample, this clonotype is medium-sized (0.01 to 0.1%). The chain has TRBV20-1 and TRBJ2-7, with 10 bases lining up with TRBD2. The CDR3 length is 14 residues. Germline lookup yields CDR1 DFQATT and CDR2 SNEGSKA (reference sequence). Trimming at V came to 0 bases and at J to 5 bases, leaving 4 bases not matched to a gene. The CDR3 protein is CSAREGAGGHEQYF. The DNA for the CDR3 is TGCAGTGCTAGAGAGGGAGCGGGAGGGCACGAGCAGTACTTC.

This CDR3 is CASSIDPGYSNQPQHF. CDR3 DNA: TGTGCCAGTAGTATAGATCCCGGATATAGCAATCAGCCCCAGCATTTT. The chain uses TRBV19 and TRBJ1-5; D gene ambiguous. The V and J ends lost 0 bases and 0 bases respectively, with 9 bases between them. The CDR3 is 16 amino acids. CDR1 LNHDA and CDR2 SQIVND come from the germline V gene (reference sequence).

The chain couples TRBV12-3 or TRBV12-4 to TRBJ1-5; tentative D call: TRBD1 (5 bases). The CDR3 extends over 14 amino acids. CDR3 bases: TGTGCTAGTGGTTTACACCTCGGGGCTCAGCCCCAGCATTTT. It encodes CASGLHLGAQPQHF.

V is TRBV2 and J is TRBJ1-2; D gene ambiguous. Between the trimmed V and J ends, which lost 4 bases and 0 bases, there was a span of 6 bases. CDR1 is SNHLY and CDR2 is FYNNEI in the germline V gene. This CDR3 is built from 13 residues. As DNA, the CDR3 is TGTGCCAGCAGTGGACTCCCTAACTATGGCTACACCTTC. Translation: CASSGLPNYGYTF.

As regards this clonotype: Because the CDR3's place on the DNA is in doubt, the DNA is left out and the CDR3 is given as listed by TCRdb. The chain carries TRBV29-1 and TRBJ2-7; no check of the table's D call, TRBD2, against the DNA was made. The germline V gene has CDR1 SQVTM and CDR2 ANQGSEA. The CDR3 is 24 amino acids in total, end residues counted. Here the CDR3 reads CSPEDSSIYLCSVEDEHRGGEQYF.

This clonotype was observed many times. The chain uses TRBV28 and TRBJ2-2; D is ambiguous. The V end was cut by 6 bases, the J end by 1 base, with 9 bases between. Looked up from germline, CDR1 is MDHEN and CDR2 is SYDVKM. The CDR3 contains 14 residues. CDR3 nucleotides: TGTGCCAGCAGCCCGACTGGGAACACCGGGGAGCTGTTTTTT. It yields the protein CASSPTGNTGELFF.

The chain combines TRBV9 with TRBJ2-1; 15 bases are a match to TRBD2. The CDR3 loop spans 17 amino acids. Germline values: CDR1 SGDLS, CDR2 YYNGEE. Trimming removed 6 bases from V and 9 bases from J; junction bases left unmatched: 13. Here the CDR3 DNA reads TGTGCCAGCACCCATCCCCGGACTAGCGGGGGGGCGGGTGAGCAGTTCTTC. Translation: CASTHPRTSGGAGEQFF.

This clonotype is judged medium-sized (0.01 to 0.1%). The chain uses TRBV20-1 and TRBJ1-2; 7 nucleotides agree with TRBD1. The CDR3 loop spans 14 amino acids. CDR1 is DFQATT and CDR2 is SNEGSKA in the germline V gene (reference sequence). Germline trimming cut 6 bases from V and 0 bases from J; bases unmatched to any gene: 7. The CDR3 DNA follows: TGCAGTGCCAATGACAGGGTGACTAACTATGGCTACACCTTC. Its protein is CSANDRVTNYGYTF.

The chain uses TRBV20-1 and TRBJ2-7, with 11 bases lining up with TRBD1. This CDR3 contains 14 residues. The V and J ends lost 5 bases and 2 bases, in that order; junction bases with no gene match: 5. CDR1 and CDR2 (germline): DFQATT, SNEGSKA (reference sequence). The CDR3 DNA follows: TGCAGTGCTCCGTGGGGACAGGGGGCCTACGAGCAGTACTTC. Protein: CSAPWGQGAYEQYF.

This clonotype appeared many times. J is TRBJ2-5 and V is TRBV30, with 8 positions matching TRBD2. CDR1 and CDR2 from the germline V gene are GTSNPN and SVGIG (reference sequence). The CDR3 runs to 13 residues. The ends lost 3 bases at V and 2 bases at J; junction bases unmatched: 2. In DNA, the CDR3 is TGTGCCTGGAGGCCGGGGGGGCAAGAGACCCAGTACTTC. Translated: CAWRPGGQETQYF.

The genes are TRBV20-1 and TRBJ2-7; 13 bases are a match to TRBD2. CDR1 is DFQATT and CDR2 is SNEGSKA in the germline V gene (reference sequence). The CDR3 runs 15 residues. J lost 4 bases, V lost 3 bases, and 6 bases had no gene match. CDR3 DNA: TGCAGTGCTAGCACCGGGACTAGCGGGATGTACGAGCAGTACTTC. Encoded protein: CSASTGTSGMYEQYF.

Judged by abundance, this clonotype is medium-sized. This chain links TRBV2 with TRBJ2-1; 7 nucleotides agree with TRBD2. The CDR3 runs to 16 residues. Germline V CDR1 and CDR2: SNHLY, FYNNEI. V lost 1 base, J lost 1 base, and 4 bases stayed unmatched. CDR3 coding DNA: TGTGCCAGCAGTGAAGTGGCTAGCGGATCCTACAATGAGCAGTTCTTC. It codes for CASSEVASGSYNEQFF.

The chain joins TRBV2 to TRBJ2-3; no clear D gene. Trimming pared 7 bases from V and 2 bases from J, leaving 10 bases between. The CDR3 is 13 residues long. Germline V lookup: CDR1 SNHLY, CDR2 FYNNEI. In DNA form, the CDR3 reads TGTGCCAGCAAGCGACTCAACACAGATACGCAGTATTTT. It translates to CASKRLNTDTQYF. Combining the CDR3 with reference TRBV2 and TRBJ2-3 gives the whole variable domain EPEVTQTPSHQVTQMGQEVILRCVPISNHLYFYWYRQILGQKVEFLVSFYNNEISEKSEIFDDQFSVERPDGSNFTLKIRSTKLEDSAMYFCASKRLNTDTQYFGPGTRLTVL.

CDR3 region: CASSPLSWTGVDEQYF. CDR3 sequence (DNA): TGCGCCAGCAGCCCCCTCAGCTGGACAGGGGTGGATGAGCAGTACTTC. The rearrangement uses TRBV5-1 and TRBJ2-7; 9 positions match TRBD1. The CDR3 spans 16 residues. Losses at the gene ends were 4 bases for V and 7 bases for J; bases not matched to a gene: 15. Germline assignment: CDR1 SGHRS and CDR2 YFSETQ.

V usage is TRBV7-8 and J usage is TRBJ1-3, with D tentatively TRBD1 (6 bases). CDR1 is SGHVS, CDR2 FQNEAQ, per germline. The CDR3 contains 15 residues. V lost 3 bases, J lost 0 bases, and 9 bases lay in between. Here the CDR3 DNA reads TGTGCCAGCAGCTTGGACAGCAACTCTGGAAACACCATATATTTT. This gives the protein CASSLDSNSGNTIYF.

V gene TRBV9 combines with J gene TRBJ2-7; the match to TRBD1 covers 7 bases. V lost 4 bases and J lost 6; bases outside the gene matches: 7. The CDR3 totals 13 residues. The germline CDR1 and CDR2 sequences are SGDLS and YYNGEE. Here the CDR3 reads CASSSGQISEQYF. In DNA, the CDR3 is TGTGCCAGCAGCTCGGGACAGATTAGCGAGCAGTACTTC. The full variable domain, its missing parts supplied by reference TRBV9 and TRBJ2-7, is DSGVTQTPKHLITATGQRVTLRCSPRSGDLSVYWYQQSLDQGLQFLIQYYNGEERAKGNILERFSAQQFPDLHSELNLSSLELGDSALYFCASSSGQISEQYFGPGTRLTVT.

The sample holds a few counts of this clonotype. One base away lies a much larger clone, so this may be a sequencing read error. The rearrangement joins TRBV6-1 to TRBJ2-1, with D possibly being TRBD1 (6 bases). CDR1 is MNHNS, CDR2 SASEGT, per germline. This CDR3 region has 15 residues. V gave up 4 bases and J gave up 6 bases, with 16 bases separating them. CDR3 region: CASSAGVLGSNEQFF. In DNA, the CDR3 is TGTGCCAGCAGTGCAGGGGTGCTTGGGTCCAATGAGCAGTTCTTC.

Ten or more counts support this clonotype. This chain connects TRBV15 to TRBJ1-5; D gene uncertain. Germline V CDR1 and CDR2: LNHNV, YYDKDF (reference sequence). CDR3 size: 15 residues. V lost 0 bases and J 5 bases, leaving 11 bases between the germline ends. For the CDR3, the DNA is TGTGCCACCAGCAGAGACGGTATAATTGATCAGCCCCAGCATTTT. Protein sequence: CATSRDGIIDQPQHF.

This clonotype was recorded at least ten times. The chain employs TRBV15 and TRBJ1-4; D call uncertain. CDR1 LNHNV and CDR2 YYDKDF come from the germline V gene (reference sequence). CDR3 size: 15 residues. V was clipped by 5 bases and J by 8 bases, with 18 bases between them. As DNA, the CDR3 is TGTGCCACCAGCGTAAACCTCAATACCTTGGAAAAACTGTTTTTT. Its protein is CATSVNLNTLEKLFF.

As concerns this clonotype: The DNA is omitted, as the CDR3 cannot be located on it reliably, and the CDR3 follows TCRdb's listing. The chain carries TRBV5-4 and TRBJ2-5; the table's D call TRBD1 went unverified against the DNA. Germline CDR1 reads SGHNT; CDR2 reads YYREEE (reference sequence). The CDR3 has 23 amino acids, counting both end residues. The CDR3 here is CASSLGGRGSNEKLFFGSGTQYF.

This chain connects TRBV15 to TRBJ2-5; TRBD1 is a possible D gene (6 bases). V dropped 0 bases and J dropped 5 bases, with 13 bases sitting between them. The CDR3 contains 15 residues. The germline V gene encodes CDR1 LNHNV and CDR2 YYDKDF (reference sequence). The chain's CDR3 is CATSRETGRSETQYF. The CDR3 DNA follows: TGTGCCACCAGCAGAGAGACAGGAAGGTCCGAGACCCAGTACTTC.

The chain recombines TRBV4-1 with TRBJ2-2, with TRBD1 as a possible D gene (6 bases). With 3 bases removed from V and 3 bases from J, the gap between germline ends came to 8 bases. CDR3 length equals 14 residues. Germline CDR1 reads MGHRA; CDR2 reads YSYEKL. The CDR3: CASSQAGDTGELFF. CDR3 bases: TGCGCCAGCAGCCAGGCAGGGGACACCGGGGAGCTGTTTTTT.

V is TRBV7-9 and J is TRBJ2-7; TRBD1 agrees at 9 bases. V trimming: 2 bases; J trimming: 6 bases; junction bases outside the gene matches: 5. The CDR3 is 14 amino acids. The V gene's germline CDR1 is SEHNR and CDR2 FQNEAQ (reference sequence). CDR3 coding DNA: TGTGCCAGCAGCTTATCCAGGACAGGGGTCGAGCAGTACTTC. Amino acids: CASSLSRTGVEQYF.

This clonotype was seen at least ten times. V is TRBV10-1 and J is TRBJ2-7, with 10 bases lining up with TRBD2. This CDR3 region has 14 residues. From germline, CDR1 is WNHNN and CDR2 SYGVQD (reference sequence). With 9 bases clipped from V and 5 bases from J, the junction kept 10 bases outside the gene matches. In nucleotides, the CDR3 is TGCGCCAGTGCGGGGCTAGCGGGAGACGACGAGCAGTACTTC. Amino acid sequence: CASAGLAGDDEQYF.

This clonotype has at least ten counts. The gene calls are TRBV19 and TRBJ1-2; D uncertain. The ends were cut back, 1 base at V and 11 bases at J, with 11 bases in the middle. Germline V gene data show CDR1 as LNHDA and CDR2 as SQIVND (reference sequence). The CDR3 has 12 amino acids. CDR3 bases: TGTGCCAGTAGTATAGTCCACAGTCCGTACACCTTC. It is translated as CASSIVHSPYTF.

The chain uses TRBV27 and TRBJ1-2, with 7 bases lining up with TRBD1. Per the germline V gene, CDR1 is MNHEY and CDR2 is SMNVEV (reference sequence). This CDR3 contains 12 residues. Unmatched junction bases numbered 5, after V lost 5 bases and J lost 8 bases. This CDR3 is CASSATGEGYTF. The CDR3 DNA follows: TGTGCCAGCAGTGCCACAGGGGAGGGCTACACCTTC.